The source of this TCR beta chain is a study of blood T cell repertoires in COVID-19. Study overall: T cells, B-cell-depleted T cells, or PBMCs provided the cDNA or gDNA that served as material.

Clones were sequenced by immunoSEQ multiplex PCR, and TCRdb holds only the in-frame ones, with some missing. Seen here are 87,000 or so clones, about nine tenths observed once, and the top ten hold about 2.9%. Germline assignment: CDR1 SGHDT and CDR2 YYEEEE. The CDR3 spans 15 residues. The V end was cut by 2 bases, the J end by 4 bases, with 15 bases between. This clone was recorded once. This clonotype was obtained from a woman between 50 and 59 years old with active or convalescent COVID-19. The gene calls are TRBV5-6 and TRBJ2-5; the D is unclear. Sequences were obtained from peripheral blood. In nucleotides, the CDR3 is TGTGCCAGCAGCTTCAAGCGAACTAAGATAGAGACCCAGTACTTC. The encoded protein is CASSFKRTKIETQYF.